These 21 T cell receptor beta chains came from one sample sequenced in a study of neurological immune-mediated disorders. TCRdb re-called the 5' RACE reads through MiXCR, storing one row per CDR3 protein. The sample consists of about 87,000 distinct CDR3 sequences, approximately 3.5% of them appearing once. Specimen: PBMCs. These receptors were obtained from a woman aged 50 to 60 with multiple sclerosis.

Ten or more counts support this clonotype. The DNA for the CDR3 is TGTGCCAGCAGCCCGAGGAACACCGGGGAGCTGTTTTTT. Translated, it gives CASSPRNTGELFF. The chain employs TRBV7-8 and TRBJ2-2; no definite D call. V lost 5 bases and J lost 1, with 5 bases in between. Germline assignment: CDR1 SGHVS and CDR2 FQNEAQ. CDR3 length equals 13 residues. The whole variable domain, filled in from reference TRBV7-8 and TRBJ2-2, reads GAGVSQSPRYKVAKRGQDVALRCDPISGHVSLFWYQQALGQGPEFLTYFQNEAQLDKSGLPSDRFFAERPEGSVSTLKIQRTQQEDSAVYLCASSPRNTGELFFGEGSRLTVL.

This clonotype was seen at least ten times. The chain links TRBV15 to TRBJ1-2, with a weak D call TRBD1 (5 bases). The V gene lost 8 bases and the J gene lost 7 bases, with 17 bases spanning the gap. CDR1 is LNHNV, CDR2 YYDKDF, per germline (reference sequence). The CDR3 consists of 13 residues. CDR3 sequence: CATAFGTRRGYTF. CDR3 bases: TGTGCCACCGCATTCGGGACGCGGCGTGGCTACACCTTC.

In its sample, this clonotype was seen many times. This chain connects TRBV16 to TRBJ2-7; D is perhaps TRBD2 (5 bases). Trimming removed 4 bases at V and 0 bases at J, with 19 bases between. The length of the CDR3 is 17 residues. Germline CDR1 is KGHSY and CDR2 is FQNENV. CDR3 DNA sequence: TGTGCCAGCAGCCCGACGATAGGTACGGGATTCTCCTACGAGCAGTACTTC. This encodes CASSPTIGTGFSYEQYF.

This clonotype was seen at least ten times. This chain uses TRBV12-3 or TRBV12-4 with TRBJ2-7; D is tentatively TRBD1 or TRBD2 (5 bases each). V lost 5 bases to trimming and J lost 6 bases, with 17 bases between them. The CDR3 length is 14 residues. DNA of the CDR3: TGTGCCAGCAGTCCTTCCCGAGGGGATAGCGAGCAGTACTTC. Protein: CASSPSRGDSEQYF.

In its sample, this clonotype was seen many times. V and J are TRBV18 and TRBJ2-2, with no clear D. Germline loops: CDR1 KGHSH, CDR2 LQKENI. The CDR3 has 14 amino acids. With 0 bases removed from V and 5 bases from J, the gap between germline ends came to 7 bases. The CDR3 sequence is CASSPPVGTGELFF. CDR3 DNA: TGTGCCAGCTCACCACCCGTTGGGACCGGGGAGCTGTTTTTT.

In this sample, this clonotype turned up many times. The chain combines TRBV18 with TRBJ2-1, with 7 bases that match TRBD1. J was trimmed by 5 bases and V by 4 bases; bases with no gene match: 2. This CDR3 is built from 13 residues. Germline lookup yields CDR1 KGHSH and CDR2 LQKENI. The CDR3 loop is CASSLGQNNEQFF. The CDR3 coding sequence is TGTGCCAGCTCACTGGGACAGAACAATGAGCAGTTCTTC. Full variable domain (rest looked up from reference TRBV18 and TRBJ2-1): NAGVMQNPRHLVRRRGQEARLRCSPMKGHSHVYWYRQLPEEGLKFMVYLQKENIIDESGMPKERFSAEFPKEGPSILRIQQVVRGDSAAYFCASSLGQNNEQFFGPGTRLTVL.

This clonotype was seen ten or more times. The genes are TRBV12-3 or TRBV12-4 and TRBJ2-3, with D tentatively TRBD2 (5 bases). V was shortened by 8 bases and J by 7 bases, with 13 bases between the two germline ends. This CDR3 has 12 residues. The CDR3 here is CASRGAGNTQYF. In DNA form, the CDR3 reads TGTGCCAGCCGGGGAGCAGGAAATACGCAGTATTTT.

Many counts were recorded for this clonotype. V gene TRBV20-1 combines with J gene TRBJ2-3; no reliable D call. The CDR3 totals 10 residues. Per the germline V gene, CDR1 is DFQATT and CDR2 is SNEGSKA (reference sequence). V gave up 3 bases and J gave up 7 bases, with 5 bases separating them. CDR3 coding DNA: TGCAGTGCTAGTGCCCATACGCAGTATTTT. It is translated as CSASAHTQYF.

This clonotype occurred many times. The chain carries TRBV12-3 or TRBV12-4 and TRBJ2-5, with a weak D call TRBD1 (6 bases). This CDR3 has 13 residues. V was trimmed by 6 bases and J by 6 bases, leaving 14 bases between them. The CDR3 DNA reads as TGTGCCAGCAGCTCTGGACAGCGAAAGACCCAGTACTTC. Its protein product is CASSSGQRKTQYF.

The rearrangement links TRBV4-1 to TRBJ2-7, with D uncertain. The V end lost 2 bases, the J end lost 2 bases, and 13 bases lay between the germline ends. The CDR3 loop spans 15 amino acids. CDR1 and CDR2 (germline): MGHRA, YSYEKL. CDR3 protein: CASSQPRQVPYEQYF. The CDR3 nucleotides read TGCGCCAGCAGCCAACCGAGACAAGTGCCCTACGAGCAGTACTTC.

This clonotype was detected ten times or more. The rearrangement links TRBV4-3 to TRBJ1-6, with D possibly TRBD1 on 6 matching bases. The CDR3 is 16 residues long. Germline CDR1 LGHNA, CDR2 YSLEER. With 1 base removed from V and 7 bases from J, the gap between germline ends came to 14 bases. The CDR3 loop reads CASSQVTGTTNSPLHF. Written as DNA, the CDR3 is TGCGCCAGCAGCCAAGTAACAGGGACTACCAATTCACCCCTCCACTTT.

The sample holds many counts of this clonotype. This sequence joins TRBV7-2 and TRBJ2-7; D perhaps matches TRBD2 (5 bases). The germline gives CDR1 SGHTA, CDR2 FQGNSA. This CDR3 region has 12 residues. Between the trimmed V and J ends, which lost 9 bases and 2 bases, there was a span of 11 bases. The CDR3 region is CASRGSAYEQYF. CDR3 in DNA: TGTGCCAGTCGGGGTTCCGCCTACGAGCAGTACTTC.

The table lists this clonotype with many counts. The rearrangement uses TRBV3-1 and TRBJ1-2; D might be TRBD1 (6 bases). The V and J ends lost 5 bases and 8 bases respectively, with 12 bases between them. CDR3 size: 12 residues. The V gene's germline CDR1 is LGHDT and CDR2 YNNKEL (reference sequence). Here the CDR3 reads CASSDMGAGYTF. The CDR3 DNA sequence: TGTGCCAGCAGCGATATGGGGGCCGGCTACACCTTC.

This clonotype was observed a handful of times. This chain uses TRBV5-1 with TRBJ2-5, with TRBD1 matching over 7 bases. CDR1 and CDR2 (germline): SGHRS, YFSETQ. The CDR3 runs 14 residues. The trim removed 3 bases at V and 4 bases at J, leaving 6 bases unmatched. The DNA of the CDR3 is TGCGCCAGCAGCTCGACAGGGCTGCGAGAGACCCAGTACTTC. It yields the protein CASSSTGLRETQYF.

This clonotype was seen ten or more times. The V gene is TRBV6-1, the J gene TRBJ1-1, with D tentatively TRBD1 (6 bases). V lost 5 bases, J lost 2 bases, and 15 bases lay in between. CDR1 is MNHNS and CDR2 is SASEGT in the germline V gene. CDR3 length: 15 residues. The chain's CDR3 is CASSSQGVRNTEAFF. CDR3 DNA sequence: TGTGCCAGCAGTTCACAGGGCGTCCGTAACACTGAAGCTTTCTTT.

There are many counts of this clonotype. The chain employs TRBV9 and TRBJ2-7; possibly TRBD1 for D (5 bases). V was cut by 4 bases and J by 8 bases, with 22 bases left in between. CDR3 length equals 15 residues. CDR1 and CDR2 from the germline V gene are SGDLS and YYNGEE. CDR3 sequence: CASSPKLDKIGKQYF. The CDR3 DNA follows: TGTGCCAGCAGCCCCAAATTGGACAAGATCGGCAAGCAGTACTTC.

The sample holds many counts of this clonotype. The chain uses TRBV15 and TRBJ1-1, with 12 bases fitting TRBD1. With 8 bases clipped from V and 10 bases from J, the junction kept 8 bases outside the gene matches. The germline V gene encodes CDR1 LNHNV and CDR2 YYDKDF (reference sequence). The CDR3 totals 13 residues. The CDR3 is CATSRDRGPAAFF. CDR3 bases: TGTGCCACCTCCCGGGACAGGGGGCCTGCAGCTTTCTTT.

This clonotype was picked up many times. The chain is built from TRBV6-2 or TRBV6-3 and TRBJ2-5, with 12 positions matching TRBD2. CDR1 is MNHEY, CDR2 SVGEGT, per germline. The CDR3 is made up of 15 amino acids. Losses at the gene ends were 6 bases for V and 5 bases for J; bases not matched to a gene: 7. The CDR3 DNA reads as TGTGCCAGCAGACCTAGCGGGGGGGATTGGGAGACCCAGTACTTC. The encoded protein is CASRPSGGDWETQYF.

Comment on this clonotype: Sequence at one end of the junction differs from germline and may be a read error. CDR3 coding DNA: TGCGCCAGCAGCCTAAGGACAGGCGGCAATAAGACCCAGAATTTT. Translated, it gives CASSLRTGGNKTQNF. This rearrangement joins TRBV5-1 to TRBJ1-5; TRBD1 agrees at 7 bases. Per the germline V gene, CDR1 is SGHRS and CDR2 is YFSETQ. The CDR3 loop spans 15 amino acids.

This clonotype has at least ten counts. This chain links TRBV12-3 or TRBV12-4 with TRBJ2-3; 11 bases agree with TRBD2. Trimming took 5 bases from V and 5 from J; bases not matched to a gene: 12. The length of the CDR3 is 17 residues. The CDR3 DNA is TGTGCCAGCAGTCTTTTGGGTAGCGGGGGGGCCAAAGATACGCAGTATTTT. It yields the protein CASSLLGSGGAKDTQYF.

This clonotype came up many times. V is TRBV20-1 and J is TRBJ1-5; D is possibly TRBD1 (5 bases). The germline V gene encodes CDR1 DFQATT and CDR2 SNEGSKA (reference sequence). Trimming cost V 4 bases and J 3 bases, with 10 bases left between them. This CDR3 has 13 residues. The CDR3 sequence: CSAKQVNNQPQHF. For the CDR3, the DNA is TGCAGTGCTAAACAGGTGAACAATCAGCCCCAGCATTTT.